This is a list of T cell receptor beta chains from one sample in a study of blood T cell repertoires in COVID-19. Generated by immunoSEQ multiplex PCR, the TCRdb table keeps only in-frame clones and is missing some. This sample yields about 200,000 clones, of which about 85% are seen a single time; about 0.91% belongs to the top ten. Specimen: peripheral blood. These receptors came from a man between 60 and 75 years old with COVID-19, enrolled during active disease. Both conserved end residues are part of each CDR3. Fields, in order: V gene, clone size, J gene, D gene, CDR3 DNA, CDR3 protein. The D gene is left open where the match is weak. Clone sizes are given selectively: once, few, many, or a class where the clone is expanded.

TRBV5-4	.	TRBJ2-7	TRBD2	TGTGCCAGCAGCTTGCCGACTAGCGCTTCCTACGAGCAGTACTTC	CASSLPTSASYEQYF
TRBV10-2	.	TRBJ1-5	TRBD1	TGCGCCAGCAGTCGAACAGGGGGTAACAATCAGCCCCAGCATTTT	CASSRTGGNNQPQHF
TRBV6-6	.	TRBJ1-1	.	TGTGCCAGCAGTTCCGCCGACAGGAGGGCTTTCTTT	CASSSADRRAFF
TRBV5-1	.	TRBJ2-5	.	TGCGCCAGCAGCTTGGGGAGTTACCAAGAGACCCAGTACTTC	CASSLGSYQETQYF
TRBV20-1	few	TRBJ1-2	.	TGCAGTGCTTCCGTCCAGGGTGGCTACACCTTC	CSASVQGGYTF
TRBV6-5	few	TRBJ2-1	TRBD2	TGTGCCAGCAGGGGTAGCGGGAGTGGCTACAATGAGCAGTTCTTC	CASRGSGSGYNEQFF
TRBV11-1	.	TRBJ2-1	TRBD2	TGTGCCAGCAGCTTCCCCGAGGGCGGGAGAGGGGAGCAGTTCTTC	CASSFPEGGRGEQFF
TRBV18	.	TRBJ1-5	.	TGTGCCAGCTCACCGGCTTTCAATCAGCCCCAGCATTTT	CASSPAFNQPQHF
TRBV19	.	TRBJ1-4	.	TGTGCCAGTAGTATAGGCAACAGAGTAATGAAGGAACTGTTTTTT	CASSIGNRVMKELFF
TRBV7-2	.	TRBJ2-7	.	TGTGCCAGCAGCTCCAGGTTCTACGAGCAGTACTTC	CASSSRFYEQYF
TRBV4-1	few	TRBJ1-6	.	TGCGCCAGCAGCCAAGATATCAGGGATAATTCACCCCTCCACTTT	CASSQDIRDNSPLHF
TRBV5-1	.	TRBJ2-2	TRBD1	TGCGCCAGCCTCCGGGACAGGGGGGCCGGGGAGCTGTTTTTT	CASLRDRGAGELFF
TRBV23-1	.	TRBJ2-7	.	TGCGCCAGCAGTCCCCAGGAGGGGCAGTACTTC	CASSPQEGQYF
TRBV4-2	.	TRBJ1-5	.	TGTGCCAGCAGCCAAGATAGAGATCAGCCCCAGCATTTT	CASSQDRDQPQHF
TRBV5-1	.	TRBJ1-1	TRBD1	TGCGCCAGCAGCTTAGGGACAGCGATTGAAGCTTTCTTT	CASSLGTAIEAFF
TRBV2	.	TRBJ2-7	TRBD1	TGTGCCAGCAGGGACAGGGCTTACGAGCAGTACTTC	CASRDRAYEQYF
TRBV7-9	.	TRBJ1-2	TRBD1	TGTGCCAGCAGCGCCGGACAGGCGAACTATGGCTACACCTTC	CASSAGQANYGYTF
TRBV30	.	TRBJ1-5	.	TGTGCCTGGACCAAGGGGGGGCCTTTTGGTCAGCCCCAGCATTTT	CAWTKGGPFGQPQHF
TRBV6-5	.	TRBJ2-3	TRBD1	TGTGCCAGCAGTCAGACAGGGGGCGGCACAGATACGCAGTATTTT	CASSQTGGGTDTQYF
TRBV4-3	.	TRBJ2-6	TRBD1	TGCGCCAGCAGCCAAGATACAGGGGGCTCTGGGGCCAACGTCCTGACTTTC	CASSQDTGGSGANVLTF
TRBV2	.	TRBJ2-3	TRBD2	TGTGCCAGCAGTGCCTTCGGGCTAGCGGAGGCAGATACGCAGTATTTT	CASSAFGLAEADTQYF
TRBV6-5	.	TRBJ1-4	.	TGTGCCAGCAGTTGGCAGGGTTACGGTGAAAAACTGTTTTTT	CASSWQGYGEKLFF
TRBV6-6	.	TRBJ1-1	TRBD1	TGTGCCAGCAGTCCTACTTCGACAGGGCCCACTATGAACACTGAAGCTTTCTTT	CASSPTSTGPTMNTEAFF
TRBV27	.	TRBJ1-1	.	TGTGCCAGCAGGCTACCTGGGAACACTGAAGCTTTCTTT	CASRLPGNTEAFF
TRBV5-4	.	TRBJ2-5	.	TGTGCCAGCAGCTTGCCCGGGGAAGAGACCCAGTACTTC	CASSLPGEETQYF
TRBV9	.	TRBJ2-2	.	TGTGCCAGCAGCACAAGTGGGCAGGCCGGCACCGGGGAGCTGTTTTTT	CASSTSGQAGTGELFF
TRBV3-1/TRBV3-2	many	TRBJ1-1	TRBD1	TGTGCCAGCAGTCAAAGGACAGGGTGGGACACTGAAGCTTTCTTT	CASSQRTGWDTEAFF
TRBV5-1	few	TRBJ1-1	.	TGCGCCAGCAGCTTAAATGGGGAGGTGAACACTGAAGCTTTCTTT	CASSLNGEVNTEAFF
TRBV12-5	.	TRBJ1-5	.	TGTGCTAGCTCCAGGGACTCCAATCAGCCCCAGCATTTT	CASSRDSNQPQHF
TRBV7-3	.	TRBJ2-7	TRBD1	TGTGCCAGCAGCCTAACAGGGGGCGAGTACGAGCAGTACTTC	CASSLTGGEYEQYF
TRBV3-1/TRBV3-2	.	TRBJ2-3	.	TGTGCCAGCAGCCAAGATATAGGAGCCCTAGATACGCAGTATTTT	CASSQDIGALDTQYF
TRBV2	.	TRBJ2-7	.	TGTGCCAGCAGTGGACAGAGCTACGAGCAGTACTTC	CASSGQSYEQYF
TRBV19	.	TRBJ2-2	.	TGTGCCAGTAGTTTTGGGAGAAACACCGGGGAGCTGTTTTTT	CASSFGRNTGELFF
TRBV11-2	once	TRBJ1-1	.	TGTGCCAGCAGCTTAGATGGGGGGAACCTGAACACTGAAGCTTTCTTT	CASSLDGGNLNTEAFF
TRBV7-6	few	TRBJ1-2	TRBD1	TGTGCCAGCAGCTTGGACTCCGGGACAGGCTATGGCTACACCTTC	CASSLDSGTGYGYTF
TRBV9	few	TRBJ1-2	.	TGTGCCAGCAGCGTAGACCAGACAGGCCGGGGCTATGGCTACACCTTC	CASSVDQTGRGYGYTF
TRBV4-2	few	TRBJ1-6	TRBD1	TGTGCCAGCAGCCAAGACCCCCAAGGGGGCGGAGGGTCACCCCTCCACTTT	CASSQDPQGGGGSPLHF
TRBV18	.	TRBJ1-2	.	TGTGCCAGCTCACCAGATTCAACAGGACATGGCTACACCTTC	CASSPDSTGHGYTF
TRBV5-1	.	TRBJ1-3	TRBD1	TGCGCCAGCAGCGGCCGACAGGGTGGAGGAAACACCATATATTTT	CASSGRQGGGNTIYF
TRBV27	.	TRBJ1-5	TRBD1	TGTGCCAGCAGGAAGGGACAGGGTCTTAGTCAGCCCCAGCATTTT	CASRKGQGLSQPQHF
TRBV19	.	TRBJ1-2	.	TGTGCCAGTAGTATGAACAGGGATGGCTACACCTTC	CASSMNRDGYTF
TRBV20-1	.	TRBJ2-7	.	TGCAGTGCTAGTGGGGGGCTATCCTACGAGCAGTACTTC	CSASGGLSYEQYF
TRBV11-3	.	TRBJ2-3	TRBD1	TGTGCCAGCAGCCTGACAGGGCTGGGAACGCAGTATTTT	CASSLTGLGTQYF
TRBV2	.	TRBJ2-4	TRBD2	TGTGCCAGCACTTCTCCGGGACTAGCGGGAGGAGGGAACATTCAGTACTTC	CASTSPGLAGGGNIQYF